This section outlines one T cell receptor beta chain sequence together with its context. The data derive from a study of cytomegalovirus exposure and HLA in healthy donors. This CDR3 is built from 15 residues. V dropped 6 bases and J dropped 9; count of bases not matched to a gene: 14. Germline V CDR1 and CDR2: SGHAT, FQNNGV. Amplification used 60 Vbeta primers and 13 Jbeta primers. Assay: immunoSEQ multiplex PCR; the TCRdb copy retains only in-frame clones and omits some. The sample includes approximately 97,000 clones, around 72% of them seen just once. The chain employs TRBV11-2 and TRBJ2-1; TRBD2 aligns across 7 bases. The sample taken for sequencing was PBMCs. This receptor was identified in a man in his forties in good health and CMV-seronegative. The CDR3: CASSSSGMAGTEQFF. The CDR3 DNA reads TGTGCCAGCAGTTCTAGCGGTATGGCCGGGACTGAGCAGTTCTTC.